These 25 T cell receptor beta chains were all obtained from the same sample, sequenced in a study of blood T cell repertoires in COVID-19 (dated by TCRdb to 2020 to 2021). The method behind the library was the immunoSEQ multiplex PCR assay. TCRdb limited this immuneACCESS table to in-frame rearrangements with V and J called. A share of clones is missing; checked studies link under half to unresolved V genes, and the rest is unexplained. Within this sample are fewer than 110,000 clones, with roughly 80% of them counted one time only. The ten largest make up 4% to 5.5% of the sample. Sequenced: peripheral blood. All receptors derive from a human donor in a cohort sampled during active COVID-19.

The J gene is TRBJ2-6, the V gene TRBV5-1, with TRBD2 identical over 8 bases. CDR3 length: 16 residues. CDR1 SGHRS and CDR2 YFSETQ come from the germline V gene. V shed 0 bases, J shed 3 bases, and the junction held 2 bases outside the gene matches. The CDR3 DNA sequence: TGCGCCAGCAGCTTGGGTAGCGGGATTGGGGCCAACGTCCTGACTTTC. This sequence encodes CASSLGSGIGANVLTF.

V is TRBV5-1 and J is TRBJ2-7, with 9 bases that match TRBD1. The CDR3 covers 14 residues. The J segment lost 3 bases and the V segment lost 2 bases, leaving 3 bases of the junction unmatched. Germline loops: CDR1 SGHRS, CDR2 YFSETQ. Written as DNA, the CDR3 is TGCGCCAGCAGCTTAATGGGACAGGGCTACGAGCAGTACTTC. It translates to CASSLMGQGYEQYF. The full variable domain, with the rest looked up from reference TRBV5-1 and TRBJ2-7, is KAGVTQTPRYLIKTRGQQVTLSCSPISGHRSVSWYQQTPGQGLQFLFEYFSETQRNKGNFPGRFSGRQFSNSRSEMNVSTLELGDSALYLCASSLMGQGYEQYFGPGTRLTVT.

The chain joins TRBV9 to TRBJ1-6; 7 positions agree with TRBD1. Losses at the gene ends were 3 bases for V and 0 bases for J; bases not matched to a gene: 6. The CDR3 has 17 amino acids. Per the germline V gene, CDR1 is SGDLS and CDR2 is YYNGEE. This chain's CDR3 is CASSDRQGVSYNSPLHF. CDR3 in DNA: TGTGCCAGCAGCGACCGACAGGGTGTCTCCTATAATTCACCCCTCCACTTT.

The J gene is TRBJ2-7, the V gene TRBV20-1, with D possibly matching TRBD2 (6 bases). The CDR3 contains 13 residues. Deletions cut 3 bases from V and 2 bases from J, with 11 bases between. Looked up from germline, CDR1 is DFQATT and CDR2 is SNEGSKA (reference sequence). The CDR3 nucleotides are TGCAGTGCTAGTAGGGACTGGACCTACGAGCAGTACTTC. Its protein is CSASRDWTYEQYF.

The gene calls are TRBV27 and TRBJ1-1; maybe TRBD1 (6 bases). Germline V gene sequence: CDR1 MNHEY, CDR2 SMNVEV (reference sequence). This CDR3 has 13 residues. Trimming pared 6 bases from V and 5 bases from J, leaving 13 bases between. CDR3 residues: CASRPQGLTEAFF. The CDR3 DNA reads as TGTGCCAGCAGGCCTCAGGGGTTGACTGAAGCTTTCTTT.

This chain joins TRBV28 and TRBJ1-2, with 8 bases that match TRBD1. V lost 1 base and J lost 7; bases outside the gene matches: 8. The CDR3 has 15 amino acids. Per the germline V gene, CDR1 is MDHEN and CDR2 is SYDVKM. CDR3 sequence (DNA): TGTGCCAGCAGTTTATCCTGGCAGGGGGCAGGTGGCTACACCTTC. Protein: CASSLSWQGAGGYTF.

This chain joins TRBV7-3 and TRBJ2-3; the match to TRBD2 covers 8 bases. CDR3 length: 15 amino acids. CDR1 is SGHTA, CDR2 FQGTGA, per germline. V lost 6 bases and J lost 0; bases outside the gene matches: 5. This CDR3 reads CASSPTSGSTDTQYF. The CDR3 DNA follows: TGTGCCAGCAGTCCCACTAGCGGTAGCACAGATACGCAGTATTTT.

This clone has only a few counts. The V gene is TRBV6-6, the J gene TRBJ1-5; D is unclear. There are 14 residues in the CDR3. CDR1 MNHNY and CDR2 SVGAGI come from the germline V gene (reference sequence). V was shortened by 6 bases and J by 0 bases, with 9 bases between the two germline ends. The CDR3 nucleotides are TGTGCCAGCAGACAGCAGACTAGCAATCAGCCCCAGCATTTT. It is translated as CASRQQTSNQPQHF.

The chain combines TRBV15 with TRBJ2-2; 8 bases match TRBD2. CDR3 length equals 16 residues. The ends lost 4 bases at V and 0 bases at J; junction bases unmatched: 4. CDR1 is LNHNV and CDR2 is YYDKDF in the germline V gene (reference sequence). The CDR3 DNA is TGTGCCACCAGCACCCGACTAGCGTCGAACACCGGGGAGCTGTTTTTT. Encoded protein: CATSTRLASNTGELFF.

The CDR3 DNA reads TGTGCCAGCAGTTTTATGGGGGGCACTGAAGCTTTCTTT. Translation: CASSFMGGTEAFF. The J gene is TRBJ1-1, the V gene TRBV12-3 or TRBV12-4, with D perhaps matching TRBD1 (5 bases). V gave up 3 bases and J gave up 4 bases, with 9 bases separating them. The CDR3 has 13 residues.

The chain employs TRBV30 and TRBJ1-2; TRBD1 matches at 10 bases. After removal of 0 bases from V and 2 bases from J, the junction contained 6 bases not matched to a gene. CDR1 and CDR2 from the germline V gene are GTSNPN and SVGIG (reference sequence). The CDR3 extends over 16 amino acids. CDR3 DNA sequence: TGTGCCTGGAGTGTAATCAGGACAGGGGGAAACTATGGCTACACCTTC. It specifies CAWSVIRTGGNYGYTF.

This chain links TRBV19 with TRBJ2-2, with 9 bases matching TRBD1. The V gene end was trimmed by 4 bases and the J gene end by 4 bases; junction bases not matched to a gene: 10. The CDR3 covers 17 residues. The germline V gene has CDR1 LNHDA and CDR2 SQIVND (reference sequence). This CDR3 is CASSTHPGTGRTGELFF. CDR3 DNA sequence: TGTGCCAGTAGTACCCACCCCGGGACAGGGCGCACCGGGGAGCTGTTTTTT.

V usage is TRBV5-1 and J usage is TRBJ2-1; 8 nucleotides match TRBD1. The trim removed 0 bases at V and 5 bases at J, leaving 10 bases unmatched. CDR1 SGHRS and CDR2 YFSETQ come from the germline V gene. The CDR3 totals 17 residues. CDR3 residues: CASSLGGQGVSNNEQFF. DNA for the CDR3: TGCGCCAGCAGCTTGGGCGGACAGGGTGTCAGCAACAATGAGCAGTTCTTC.

The CDR3 bases are TGTGCCAGCACCCCCGGGACAGAAAAGTACGAGCAGTACTTC. This encodes CASTPGTEKYEQYF. The chain is built from TRBV6-6 and TRBJ2-7; 7 nucleotides agree with TRBD1. V lost 7 bases and J lost 4; bases outside the gene matches: 10. There are 14 residues in the CDR3. Germline assignment: CDR1 MNHNY and CDR2 SVGAGI (reference sequence).

The V call is TRBV7-2, the J call TRBJ1-1; 7 nucleotides align to TRBD1. CDR3 length: 16 amino acids. Germline lookup yields CDR1 SGHTA and CDR2 FQGNSA. Germline trimming cut 5 bases from V and 1 base from J; bases unmatched to any gene: 10. The DNA of the CDR3 is TGTGCCAGCAGCCCCCGACAGGGTGGTGGGAACACTGAAGCTTTCTTT. Protein sequence: CASSPRQGGGNTEAFF.

The J gene is TRBJ2-1, the V gene TRBV18; weak D call: TRBD2 (6 bases). The CDR3 has 18 residues. CDR1 KGHSH and CDR2 LQKENI come from the germline V gene. V lost 0 bases, J lost 1 base, and 16 bases lay in between. The CDR3 is CASSPPNSREKSYNEQFF. The CDR3, as DNA: TGTGCCAGCTCACCACCGAACTCACGGGAGAAATCCTACAATGAGCAGTTCTTC.

The V gene is TRBV7-2, the J gene TRBJ1-5, with TRBD1 identical over 7 bases. This CDR3 has 18 amino acids. Germline CDR1 reads SGHTA; CDR2 reads FQGNSA. J was trimmed by 0 bases and V by 5 bases; bases with no gene match: 13. CDR3 in amino acids: CASSPRLGTGVSNQPQHF. Here the CDR3 DNA reads TGTGCCAGCAGCCCCCGTTTGGGTACAGGGGTTAGCAATCAGCCCCAGCATTTT. The variable domain in full, with the rest retrieved from reference TRBV7-2 and TRBJ1-5, is GAGVSQSPSNKVTEKGKDVELRCDPISGHTALYWYRQSLGQGLEFLIYFQGNSAPDKSGLPSDRFSAERTGGSVSTLTIQRTQQEDSAVYLCASSPRLGTGVSNQPQHFGDGTRLSIL.

The chain carries TRBV6-5 and TRBJ1-2; TRBD1 is a possible D gene (5 bases). This CDR3 has 16 residues. With 4 bases removed from V and 4 bases from J, the gap between germline ends came to 19 bases. Germline V gene data show CDR1 as MNHEY and CDR2 as SVGAGI. The CDR3, as DNA: TGTGCCAGCAGTTCCCCCGGGACTGATCAGGGCTATGGCTACACCTTC. As protein: CASSSPGTDQGYGYTF.

This clone was counted between two and nine times. The chain joins TRBV18 to TRBJ2-2; 9 bases line up with TRBD1. Germline loops: CDR1 KGHSH, CDR2 LQKENI. The trim removed 3 bases at V and 4 bases at J, leaving 3 bases unmatched. There are 15 residues in the CDR3. The DNA of the CDR3 is TGTGCCAGCTCACCCGGGACAGGGTCCACCGGGGAGCTGTTTTTT. Its protein product is CASSPGTGSTGELFF. The full variable domain, rest sourced from reference TRBV18 and TRBJ2-2, is NAGVMQNPRHLVRRRGQEARLRCSPMKGHSHVYWYRQLPEEGLKFMVYLQKENIIDESGMPKERFSAEFPKEGPSILRIQQVVRGDSAAYFCASSPGTGSTGELFFGEGSRLTVL.

J is TRBJ2-7 and V is TRBV27; 7 nucleotides match TRBD1. Germline-derived CDR1 and CDR2 are MNHEY and SMNVEV (reference sequence). With V trimmed by 2 bases and J by 2 bases, 3 bases remained unmatched. The CDR3 spans 14 residues. CDR3: CASSLGRGTYEQYF. The CDR3 bases are TGTGCCAGCAGTTTAGGCAGGGGGACCTACGAGCAGTACTTC.

A single count supports this clone. The V call is TRBV6-6, the J call TRBJ1-2; D is uncertain. Germline lookup yields CDR1 MNHNY and CDR2 SVGAGI (reference sequence). The CDR3 spans 13 residues. V dropped 0 bases and J dropped 7 bases, with 9 bases sitting between them. CDR3: CASSYSMSRGYTF. CDR3 in DNA: TGTGCCAGCAGTTACTCGATGAGTCGTGGCTACACCTTC.

The chain employs TRBV18 and TRBJ1-5; possibly TRBD1 for D (5 bases). CDR3 length: 15 residues. V lost 3 bases to trimming and J lost 0 bases, with 9 bases between them. The germline CDR1 and CDR2 sequences are KGHSH and LQKENI. The CDR3 DNA reads TGTGCCAGCTCACCCGACAGCAATAGCAATCAGCCCCAGCATTTT. Its translation is CASSPDSNSNQPQHF.

V is TRBV10-3 and J is TRBJ2-1; 7 bases fit TRBD2. Germline lookup yields CDR1 ENHRY and CDR2 SYGVKD. The CDR3 is 17 amino acids. The ends lost 2 bases at V and 1 base at J; junction bases unmatched: 8. In nucleotides, the CDR3 is TGTGCCATCAGTGAGGGGGGGGGAACTCGGTCCTACAATGAGCAGTTCTTC. This gives the protein CAISEGGGTRSYNEQFF.

V is TRBV2 and J is TRBJ2-7, with 8 bases aligning to TRBD2. V lost 4 bases and J lost 6; bases outside the gene matches: 14. The CDR3 runs to 16 residues. CDR1 SNHLY and CDR2 FYNNEI come from the germline V gene. For the CDR3, the DNA is TGTGCCAGCAGTGTACCGGGGGGGGGCGTTTCCCTCGAGCAGTACTTC. Its translation is CASSVPGGGVSLEQYF. Full variable domain (outside the CDR3, taken from reference TRBV2 and TRBJ2-7): EPEVTQTPSHQVTQMGQEVILRCVPISNHLYFYWYRQILGQKVEFLVSFYNNEISEKSEIFDDQFSVERPDGSNFTLKIRSTKLEDSAMYFCASSVPGGGVSLEQYFGPGTRLTVT.

The V and J genes are TRBV5-8 and TRBJ1-1; no clear D gene. V was trimmed by 1 base and J by 1 base, leaving 5 bases between them. Germline values: CDR1 SGHTS, CDR2 YDEGEE. The CDR3 spans 13 residues. The DNA for the CDR3 is TGTGCCAGCAGCTTGATGAGGAACACTGAAGCTTTCTTT. The encoded protein is CASSLMRNTEAFF. Drawing the rest from reference TRBV5-8 and TRBJ1-1, the complete variable domain is EAGVTQSPTHLIKTRGQQATLRCSPISGHTSVYWYQQALGLGLQFLLWYDEGEERNRGNFPPRFSGRQFPNYSSELNVNALELEDSALYLCASSLMRNTEAFFGQGTRLTVV.